A selection of T cell receptor beta chains follows, all from one sample in a study of blood T cell repertoires in COVID-19. Using immunoSEQ multiplex PCR, the repertoire was profiled, and TCRdb retains in-frame clones only, with some absent. Among 98,000 or so clones listed, 85% to 90% were seen once. The specimen sequenced was peripheral blood. The receptors come from a human donor in a cohort sampled during active COVID-19. Each CDR3 is given without its conserved first and last residue.

v_call	j_call	cdr3_aa
TRBV21-1	TRBJ2-2	ASSKAQGELF
TRBV25-1	TRBJ2-5	ASHTSRLSYQETQY
TRBV11-1	TRBJ2-1	ASSLSAYGGGEQF
TRBV7-9	TRBJ1-6	ASSSPRQGVRSYNSPLH
TRBV4-2	TRBJ2-7	ASSQVGDYEQY
TRBV5-1	TRBJ2-5	ASSPGRQVTYQETQY
TRBV19	TRBJ1-1	ASSMHRGLNEAF
TRBV4-2	TRBJ2-7	ASSQSRGGYDEQY
TRBV19	TRBJ1-4	ASSIVPGRDRVNEKLF
TRBV14	TRBJ2-1	ASSLAGRRNEQF
TRBV28	TRBJ2-1	ASSLDRGLRYNEQF
TRBV3-1/TRBV3-2	TRBJ2-5	ASSHRDSPHQETQY
TRBV11-2	TRBJ2-1	ASRLGGLEQF
TRBV18	TRBJ1-4	ASSTRTGGVEKLF
TRBV6-5	TRBJ2-7	ATLAENYEQY
TRBV2	TRBJ1-1	ASQQVMNTEAF
TRBV16	TRBJ1-1	ASSLSIMNTEAF
TRBV18	TRBJ2-3	ASSPPRGPYTDTQY
TRBV19	TRBJ1-1	ASSPTGGLVNTEAF
TRBV6-2/TRBV6-3	TRBJ2-2	ASSYGAGSGPGELF
TRBV29-1	TRBJ1-2	SVEPPTGDPRHLLANYGYT
TRBV6-5	TRBJ2-7	ASSYRGGASYEQY
TRBV6-5	TRBJ1-4	ANTEEPHEKLF
TRBV4-3	TRBJ2-3	ASSQGVPTSTDTQY
TRBV5-8	TRBJ2-1	ASSLVRAGAYNEQF
TRBV29-1	TRBJ1-2	SVSSGSRRGQQGYGYT
TRBV28	TRBJ1-5	ATETGGGGQPQH
TRBV29-1	TRBJ2-5	SVVLGAQETQY
TRBV7-8	TRBJ1-4	ASSSSFVGQGRGGSNEKLF
TRBV7-3	TRBJ2-1	ASSLQGPSYNEQF
TRBV9	TRBJ2-1	ASSVKEGGHNEQF
TRBV24-1	TRBJ1-2	ATSEPGQGNGYT